Detailed here is one T cell receptor beta chain. This CDR3 comprises 15 residues. Germline V gives CDR1 ENHRY, CDR2 SYGVKD. V lost 6 bases to trimming and J lost 7 bases; unmatched junction nucleotides: 8. The sample is drawn from a study of blood T cell repertoires in COVID-19. Study context: Both acute and convalescent COVID-19 samples were obtained from the United States, Italy and Spain. Nucleic acid was either cDNA or gDNA, and it came from T cells, B-cell-depleted T cells, or PBMCs.

Per the original methods: Amplifying reference gene primers gave estimates of nucleated cell counts. Method: immunoSEQ multiplex PCR; TCRdb's copy keeps in-frame clones and lacks some. V and J calls and clone size follow that table, whereas D and trimming were derived from the DNA. The data contain over 150,000 clones, 85% of them seen just once; the ten biggest clones take up 1.1%. The sample comprised peripheral blood. The source is a man in his forties or fifties with acute or convalescent COVID-19. V usage is TRBV10-3 and J usage is TRBJ1-6, with TRBD1 matching over 8 bases. The CDR3, as DNA: TGTGCCATCAGCGATTCGGGACAGGCAAATTCACCCCTCCACTTT. Its translation: CAISDSGQANSPLHF.